These T cell receptor beta chains were read from a single sample in a study of blood T cell repertoires in COVID-19. The repertoire was sequenced with immunoSEQ multiplex PCR; TCRdb's copy has only in-frame clones and lacks some. Among about 360,000 clones listed, 85% to 90% were seen once. Material for sequencing was peripheral blood. Receptor source: a human donor in a cohort sampled during active COVID-19. Each CDR3 is given with its conserved first and last residue. Each record gives: CDR3 length, J gene, V gene, D gene, clone size, CDR3 protein, CDR3 DNA. D genes are given only for firm matches. Size values are once, few and many counts, or a class for expanded clones, and some rows have none.

12	TRBJ2-5	TRBV11-2	NA	NA	CASSSREETQYF	TGTGCCAGCAGCTCGCGGGAAGAGACCCAGTACTTC
15	TRBJ2-3	TRBV29-1	TRBD2	NA	CSVEVWVAGGPCWYF	TGCAGCGTTGAAGTCTGGGTAGCGGGGGGACCCTGCTGGTATTTT
15	TRBJ1-6	TRBV25-1	NA	few	CASSGLADYNSPLHF	TGTGCCAGCAGTGGCCTGGCAGACTATAATTCACCCCTCCACTTT
13	TRBJ2-5	TRBV7-3	NA	NA	CASSLSSQETQYF	TGTGCCAGCAGCTTATCTAGCCAAGAGACCCAGTACTTC
15	TRBJ2-1	TRBV5-4	NA	NA	CASSRRGAGNNEQFF	TGTGCCAGCAGCCGGAGGGGCGCAGGGAACAATGAGCAGTTCTTC
14	TRBJ2-7	TRBV15	NA	few	CATSRDPDSYEQYF	TGTGCCACCAGCAGAGACCCAGATTCCTACGAGCAGTACTTC
14	TRBJ2-3	TRBV5-1	NA	NA	CASSLDGVEDTQYF	TGCGCCAGCAGCTTGGACGGGGTCGAGGATACGCAGTATTTT
14	TRBJ1-1	TRBV6-5	NA	NA	CASSPDGQNTEAFF	TGTGCCAGCAGCCCCGATGGACAGAACACTGAAGCTTTCTTT
16	TRBJ2-1	TRBV11-2	TRBD2	few	CASSFYRGLGYNEQFF	TGTGCCAGCAGCTTCTACCGCGGACTAGGCTACAATGAGCAGTTCTTC
18	TRBJ2-5	TRBV15	TRBD1	NA	CATSSEPPGTGGFETQYF	TGTGCCACCAGCAGCGAACCGCCGGGGACAGGGGGCTTTGAGACCCAGTACTTC
15	TRBJ1-4	TRBV27	TRBD1	NA	CASSAAGQVEEKLFF	TGTGCCAGCAGTGCCGCGGGACAGGTGGAGGAAAAACTGTTTTTT
14	TRBJ2-2	TRBV11-3	NA	NA	CASSLYSDTGELFF	TGTGCCAGCAGCTTGTACTCTGACACCGGGGAGCTGTTTTTT
14	TRBJ1-5	TRBV30	NA	NA	CAWSVSYRAQPQHF	TGTGCCTGGAGTGTAAGTTACAGGGCCCAGCCCCAGCATTTT
15	TRBJ1-2	TRBV10-3	TRBD1	NA	CAISESIDRVNGYTF	TGTGCCATCAGTGAGTCGATCGACAGGGTGAATGGCTACACCTTC
17	TRBJ2-1	TRBV5-4	TRBD2	NA	CASSLTSGGSSYNEQFF	TGTGCCAGCAGCCTCACTAGCGGGGGGAGCTCCTACAATGAGCAGTTCTTC
14	TRBJ2-2	TRBV4-1	TRBD2	NA	CASSFSGGAGELFF	TGCGCCAGCAGCTTTAGCGGGGGGGCCGGGGAGCTGTTTTTT
17	TRBJ1-6	TRBV5-1	NA	NA	CASQGNPGNSYNSPLHF	TGCGCCAGCCAAGGGAATCCGGGAAACTCCTATAATTCACCCCTCCACTTT
15	TRBJ1-1	TRBV28	NA	NA	CASINGGRRNTEAFF	TGTGCCAGCATCAACGGCGGGCGGAGGAACACTGAAGCTTTCTTT
15	TRBJ2-3	TRBV6-1	TRBD1	NA	CASSEGGTGTDTQYF	TGTGCCAGCAGTGAAGGTGGGACAGGGACAGATACGCAGTATTTT
15	TRBJ2-2	TRBV11-2	NA	NA	CASSLEGRNTGELFF	TGTGCCAGCAGCTTGGAGGGCCGTAACACCGGGGAGCTGTTTTTT
14	TRBJ1-1	TRBV2	NA	NA	CASSEQVMNTEAFF	TGTGCCAGCTCCGAGCAGGTTATGAACACTGAAGCTTTCTTT
14	TRBJ2-6	TRBV27	TRBD1	NA	CASKTGPGANVLTF	TGTGCCAGTAAGACAGGGCCCGGGGCCAACGTCCTGACTTTC
17	TRBJ2-2	TRBV10-3	TRBD1	NA	CAISDTGGGLLSGELFF	TGTGCCATCAGTGATACAGGGGGCGGTTTACTCTCCGGGGAGCTGTTTTTT
16	TRBJ2-2	TRBV7-2	TRBD2	NA	CASSLAGGINTGELFF	TGTGCCAGCTCACTAGCGGGGGGGATCAACACCGGGGAGCTGTTTTTT
15	TRBJ2-5	TRBV5-5	NA	NA	CASSSHWEPGETQYF	TGTGCCAGCAGCTCGCACTGGGAGCCGGGGGAGACCCAGTACTTC
14	TRBJ1-2	TRBV5-1	NA	NA	CASSLYSGGDGYTF	TGCGCCAGCAGCTTGTACTCCGGAGGGGATGGCTACACCTTC
16	TRBJ2-1	TRBV3-1/TRBV3-2	TRBD2	NA	CASSQDLGEGGNEQFF	TGTGCCAGCAGCCAAGATCTGGGGGAGGGAGGGAATGAGCAGTTCTTC
18	TRBJ2-1	TRBV30	TRBD2	NA	CAWSVYGLAEVGYNEQFF	TGTGCCTGGAGTGTCTACGGACTAGCGGAAGTGGGGTACAATGAGCAGTTCTTC
14	TRBJ1-5	TRBV7-9	NA	once	CASSPRQMNQPQHF	TGTGCCAGCAGCCCTAGACAGATGAATCAGCCCCAGCATTTT
16	TRBJ2-2	TRBV6-5	TRBD1	NA	CASSLGTGGLAGELFF	TGTGCCAGCAGTTTGGGGACAGGGGGCTTGGCCGGGGAGCTGTTTTTT
12	TRBJ1-1	TRBV19	NA	NA	CASSKEGTEAFF	TGTGCCAGTAGTAAGGAGGGCACTGAAGCTTTCTTT
15	TRBJ1-4	TRBV5-4	TRBD1	NA	CASSLGQGDNEKLFF	TGTGCCAGCAGCCTTGGACAGGGGGATAATGAAAAACTGTTTTTT
13	TRBJ1-1	TRBV6-5	NA	NA	CASRRTVNTEAFF	TGTGCCAGCAGGAGGACAGTAAACACTGAAGCTTTCTTT
15	TRBJ2-7	TRBV7-8	NA	NA	CASSLDLGSIYEQYF	TGTGCCAGCAGCTTAGATTTGGGCAGTATCTACGAGCAGTACTTC
14	TRBJ2-5	TRBV6-5	NA	NA	CASSYQRLLGTQYF	TGTGCCAGCAGTTACCAGCGGCTGCTCGGGACCCAGTACTTC
14	TRBJ2-7	TRBV19	TRBD1	NA	CASSRDGTEGWKYF	TGTGCCAGTAGTCGGGACGGGACAGAAGGGTGGAAGTACTTC
15	TRBJ2-7	TRBV11-2	NA	NA	CASSLLGGGSYEQYF	TGTGCCAGCTCCCTCTTAGGGGGAGGGTCCTACGAGCAGTACTTC
15	TRBJ2-1	TRBV7-2	TRBD2	NA	CASSLVAGERNEQFF	TGTGCCAGCAGCTTAGTGGCGGGAGAACGTAATGAGCAGTTCTTC
13	TRBJ2-7	TRBV5-1	TRBD1	NA	CASSWDSPYEQYF	TGCGCCAGCAGCTGGGACAGTCCCTACGAGCAGTACTTC
16	TRBJ2-1	TRBV5-1	TRBD1	NA	CASSFPDRDSYNEQFF	TGCGCCAGCAGCTTCCCGGACAGGGACTCCTACAATGAGCAGTTCTTC
13	TRBJ1-1	TRBV24-1	NA	NA	CATSDPTGFEAFF	TGTGCCACCAGTGACCCGACAGGATTTGAAGCTTTCTTT
20	TRBJ2-4	TRBV18	TRBD1	NA	CASSPLTTAPGQLMKNIQYF	TGTGCCAGCTCACCTCTAACTACCGCTCCGGGACAGCTAATGAAAAACATTCAGTACTTC
13	TRBJ1-1	TRBV5-1	TRBD1	NA	CASSLQGGAEAFF	TGCGCCAGCAGCCTACAGGGGGGGGCTGAAGCTTTCTTT
15	TRBJ1-4	TRBV7-8	NA	few	CASSPLGGRGEKLFF	TGTGCCAGCAGCCCACTCGGGGGGCGCGGTGAAAAACTGTTTTTT
14	TRBJ2-1	TRBV6-5	NA	few	CASSSRGTYNEQFF	TGTGCCAGCAGTTCCCGGGGGACTTACAATGAGCAGTTCTTC
15	TRBJ2-7	TRBV27	TRBD1	NA	CASRKTGGRSYEQYF	TGTGCCAGCAGAAAAACAGGGGGACGCTCCTACGAGCAGTACTTC
15	TRBJ1-6	TRBV10-1	NA	NA	CASSDGDSYNSPLHF	TGCGCCAGCAGTGATGGAGACTCCTATAATTCACCCCTCCACTTT
20	TRBJ2-7	TRBV7-8	TRBD2	NA	CASSLLQQLAGATITYEQYF	TGTGCCAGCAGCTTACTCCAGCAACTAGCGGGGGCCACTATAACCTACGAGCAGTACTTC
15	TRBJ2-3	TRBV6-5	TRBD2	NA	CASARLAGGTDTQYF	TGTGCCAGCGCCCGACTAGCGGGGGGAACAGATACGCAGTATTTT
19	TRBJ1-2	TRBV7-9	NA	NA	CASSLAKAHETPAGYGYTF	TGTGCCAGCAGCTTAGCGAAGGCCCATGAGACTCCGGCTGGCTATGGCTACACCTTC
12	TRBJ2-1	TRBV7-8	NA	once	CASSAQGNEQFF	TGTGCCAGCAGCGCCCAGGGGAATGAGCAGTTCTTC
15	TRBJ2-2	TRBV7-9	NA	NA	CASSIHRVEAGELFF	TGTGCCAGCAGCATACACAGGGTTGAGGCCGGGGAGCTGTTTTTT
15	TRBJ1-2	TRBV5-4	NA	NA	CASSLVAAPSYGYTF	TGTGCCAGCAGCTTGGTAGCAGCACCGAGCTATGGCTACACCTTC
16	TRBJ2-1	TRBV25-1	TRBD2	NA	CASSERAGGPEDEQFF	TGTGCCAGCAGTGAACGGGCGGGAGGGCCTGAGGATGAGCAGTTCTTC